Below, 24 T cell receptor beta chains from the same sample are listed, as sequenced in a study of blood T cell repertoires in COVID-19. Measured with immunoSEQ multiplex PCR; TCRdb has only the in-frame clones, and not every one. This table holds more than 300,000 clones, around 87% found once. Material: peripheral blood. The receptors were sampled from a woman in her forties or fifties with COVID-19, enrolled during active disease.

V and J are TRBV28 and TRBJ1-5, with D possibly being TRBD1 (5 bases). CDR3 length: 13 residues. Germline V gene sequence: CDR1 MDHEN, CDR2 SYDVKM. Trimming pared 7 bases from V and 2 bases from J, leaving 9 bases between. Here the CDR3 reads CASIPQGNQPQHF. The CDR3 DNA is TGTGCCAGCATCCCACAGGGCAATCAGCCCCAGCATTTT.

This sequence joins TRBV29-1 and TRBJ1-1; TRBD1 matches at 11 bases. This CDR3 has 14 amino acids. V was pared by 6 bases and J by 7 bases, with 10 bases of the junction left unmatched. Per germline, CDR1 SQVTM and CDR2 ANQGSEA. CDR3 loop: CSVDRGRVMGEAFF. CDR3 in DNA: TGCAGCGTGGACAGGGGGCGGGTGATGGGTGAAGCTTTCTTT.

The chain links TRBV2 to TRBJ2-3, with a tentative D call TRBD1 (7 bases). V shed 7 bases and J shed 1 base, with 18 bases lying between them. In germline, CDR1 is SNHLY, CDR2 FYNNEI. The CDR3 is made up of 16 amino acids. The CDR3 loop reads CASIYFGGTGTDTQYF. The CDR3 nucleotides read TGTGCCAGCATTTATTTTGGCGGGACAGGCACAGATACGCAGTATTTT.

The chain carries TRBV6-6 and TRBJ1-2, with TRBD1 as a possible D gene (6 bases). Deletions cut 2 bases from V and 1 base from J, with 11 bases between. Germline V CDR1 and CDR2: MNHNY, SVGAGI (reference sequence). This CDR3 region has 15 residues. CDR3 DNA: TGTGCCAGCAGTTACGGGGGCCAGGATAACTATGGCTACACCTTC. Translated: CASSYGGQDNYGYTF.

J is TRBJ2-7 and V is TRBV5-1; 9 nucleotides match TRBD1. V was clipped by 7 bases and J by 4 bases; unmatched bases: 18. Germline-derived CDR1 and CDR2 are SGHRS and YFSETQ. This CDR3 region has 17 residues. The CDR3 nucleotides read TGCGCCAGCTCCCTCTTCACGGGACAGGGTTTCTTTTACGAGCAGTACTTC. It is translated as CASSLFTGQGFFYEQYF. The entire variable domain, with the rest obtained from reference TRBV5-1 and TRBJ2-7, is as follows: KAGVTQTPRYLIKTRGQQVTLSCSPISGHRSVSWYQQTPGQGLQFLFEYFSETQRNKGNFPGRFSGRQFSNSRSEMNVSTLELGDSALYLCASSLFTGQGFFYEQYFGPGTRLTVT.

As DNA, the CDR3 is TGTGCCAGCAGTCTCCAACGACAACTAGCGGGAGTACCCAATGAGCAGTTCTTC. Its translation is CASSLQRQLAGVPNEQFF. V gene TRBV27 combines with J gene TRBJ2-1; 11 nucleotides line up with TRBD2. This CDR3 has 18 amino acids. Germline V gene sequence: CDR1 MNHEY, CDR2 SMNVEV (reference sequence). Trimming at V came to 5 bases and at J to 6 bases, leaving 15 bases not matched to a gene.

J is TRBJ1-5 and V is TRBV18; D may be TRBD1 (6 bases). CDR1 KGHSH and CDR2 LQKENI come from the germline V gene. The V end lost 6 bases, the J end lost 0 bases, and 21 bases lay between the germline ends. CDR3 length equals 18 residues. CDR3 protein: CASSQKEETGFSNQPQHF. The CDR3, as DNA: TGTGCCAGCTCTCAAAAAGAAGAGACAGGTTTTAGCAATCAGCCCCAGCATTTT.

The V and J genes are TRBV5-1 and TRBJ2-7; the D gene is possibly TRBD1 (6 bases). Germline CDR1 SGHRS, CDR2 YFSETQ. The CDR3 contains 15 residues. V lost 4 bases and J lost 5, with 19 bases in between. This chain's CDR3 is CASSVGYRTADEQYF. The CDR3 nucleotides read TGCGCCAGCAGCGTAGGTTATAGGACAGCCGACGAGCAGTACTTC.

This chain connects TRBV5-6 to TRBJ2-1, with a possible D match to TRBD1 (6 bases). V lost 3 bases, J lost 5 bases, and 15 bases lay in between. The CDR3 covers 15 residues. The germline V gene has CDR1 SGHDT and CDR2 YYEEEE. The CDR3 reads CASSYGQKVNNEQFF. CDR3 coding DNA: TGTGCCAGCAGCTACGGACAGAAGGTCAACAATGAGCAGTTCTTC.

The V gene is TRBV18, the J gene TRBJ1-4; 9 bases agree with TRBD1. CDR1 is KGHSH, CDR2 LQKENI, per germline. This CDR3 has 17 residues. V lost 0 bases to trimming and J lost 3 bases; unmatched junction nucleotides: 5. The CDR3 reads CASSPPGQGLPNEKLFF. The CDR3 DNA reads TGTGCCAGCTCACCACCAGGACAGGGGCTTCCTAATGAAAAACTGTTTTTT.

The chain couples TRBV7-2 to TRBJ2-7; possibly TRBD1 for D (6 bases). Germline values: CDR1 SGHTA, CDR2 FQGNSA. There are 13 residues in the CDR3. V dropped 3 bases and J dropped 3 bases, with 9 bases sitting between them. CDR3 residues: CASSLQGFYEQYF. CDR3 in DNA: TGTGCCAGCAGCTTGCAGGGGTTCTACGAGCAGTACTTC. The variable domain in full, completed from reference TRBV7-2 and TRBJ2-7, reads GAGVSQSPSNKVTEKGKDVELRCDPISGHTALYWYRQSLGQGLEFLIYFQGNSAPDKSGLPSDRFSAERTGGSVSTLTIQRTQQEDSAVYLCASSLQGFYEQYFGPGTRLTVT.

The V and J genes are TRBV11-3 and TRBJ1-4; D is perhaps TRBD1 (6 bases). The germline V and J ends were trimmed by 4 bases and 8 bases, with 11 bases remaining between them. Germline V gene sequence: CDR1 SGHNT, CDR2 YENEEA. The CDR3 loop spans 13 amino acids. The CDR3 DNA follows: TGTGCCAGCAGCTATGGGGGCGGCGAAAAACTGTTTTTT. This gives the protein CASSYGGGEKLFF.

The chain is built from TRBV27 and TRBJ1-4; 9 bases align to TRBD1. V was clipped by 6 bases and J by 10 bases; unmatched bases: 9. This CDR3 region has 14 residues. CDR1 and CDR2 from the germline V gene are MNHEY and SMNVEV (reference sequence). This chain's CDR3 is CASSRTGGGGKLFF. The CDR3 DNA follows: TGTGCCAGCAGCCGTACAGGGGGCGGGGGAAAACTGTTTTTT.

The genes are TRBV5-1 and TRBJ2-2; D unclear. V was clipped by 4 bases and J by 3 bases, with 10 bases between them. There are 14 residues in the CDR3. In germline, CDR1 is SGHRS, CDR2 YFSETQ. CDR3 in DNA: TGCGCCAGCAGCCCCTCGGTTCACACCGGGGAGCTGTTTTTT. Residues: CASSPSVHTGELFF.

This clone has only one observation. The chain has TRBV6-1 and TRBJ2-1; D is possibly TRBD1 (6 bases). This CDR3 is 11 amino acids long. Germline V CDR1 and CDR2: MNHNS, SASEGT. V was shortened by 11 bases and J by 4 bases, with 9 bases between the two germline ends. The CDR3 is CAVQGYNEQFF. The DNA for the CDR3 is TGTGCCGTACAGGGTTACAATGAGCAGTTCTTC.

This sequence joins TRBV5-4 and TRBJ2-5, with 7 nucleotides matching TRBD1. Germline CDR1 is SGHNT and CDR2 is YYREEE (reference sequence). This CDR3 is 16 amino acids long. V trimming: 3 bases; J trimming: 2 bases; junction bases outside the gene matches: 10. The CDR3 nucleotides are TGTGCCAGCAGCTCTACTGTGGGCAGGGGGCAAGAGACCCAGTACTTC. Translated, it gives CASSSTVGRGQETQYF.

V gene TRBV5-1 combines with J gene TRBJ2-7; D unclear. V was cut by 3 bases and J by 3 bases, with 10 bases left in between. CDR3 length equals 13 residues. CDR1 SGHRS and CDR2 YFSETQ come from the germline V gene. The CDR3 nucleotides are TGCGCCAGCAGCTCCACTCCTGTCTACGAGCAGTACTTC. Its translation is CASSSTPVYEQYF.

The chain is built from TRBV21-1 and TRBJ1-3; TRBD1 was called by the table and not checked on the DNA. TRBV21-1 is assigned pseudogene status. This CDR3 has 14 residues. The CDR3 DNA reads as TGTGCCAGCAGCACTGGGGCGTCTGGAAACACCATATATTTT. Amino acids: CASSTGASGNTIYF.

This clone has a handful of counts. The rearrangement uses TRBV12-3 or TRBV12-4 and TRBJ1-2; perhaps TRBD1 as D (5 bases). V lost 6 bases to trimming and J lost 4 bases, with 12 bases between them. The CDR3 contains 13 residues. CDR3: CASRPRQSYGYTF. The CDR3 DNA sequence: TGTGCCAGCAGACCTAGACAGAGCTATGGCTACACCTTC.

The chain links TRBV7-9 to TRBJ2-7; weak D call: TRBD1 (5 bases). Per germline, CDR1 SEHNR and CDR2 FQNEAQ (reference sequence). The length of the CDR3 is 13 residues. The V gene lost 5 bases and the J gene lost 5 bases, with 13 bases spanning the gap. The CDR3 DNA follows: TGTGCCAGCAGCGGGCAGGGCGAAAACGAGCAGTACTTC. Its protein is CASSGQGENEQYF. The whole variable domain, filled in from reference TRBV7-9 and TRBJ2-7, reads DTGVSQNPRHKITKRGQNVTFRCDPISEHNRLYWYRQTLGQGPEFLTYFQNEAQLEKSRLLSDRFSAERPKGSFSTLEIQRTEQGDSAMYLCASSGQGENEQYFGPGTRLTVT.

The chain joins TRBV12-3 or TRBV12-4 to TRBJ1-5, with no clear D. V was shortened by 2 bases and J by 6 bases, with 8 bases between the two germline ends. This CDR3 has 13 amino acids. In DNA, the CDR3 is TGTGCCAGCAGTTTATCTACAGCTCAGCCCCAGCATTTT. The encoded protein is CASSLSTAQPQHF.

This sequence joins TRBV24-1 and TRBJ2-2; 7 bases map to TRBD1. CDR1 and CDR2 from the germline V gene are KGHDR and SFDVKD. The CDR3 spans 15 residues. V shed 5 bases, J shed 2 bases, and the junction held 4 bases outside the gene matches. The CDR3: CATSGNRGNTGELFF. The CDR3 region has the DNA TGTGCCACCAGTGGGAACAGGGGTAACACCGGGGAGCTGTTTTTT.

The chain employs TRBV9 and TRBJ2-7; no clear D gene. With 4 bases removed from V and 4 bases from J, the gap between germline ends came to 18 bases. The CDR3 runs to 15 residues. Germline V gene data show CDR1 as SGDLS and CDR2 as YYNGEE. The CDR3 region is CASSPLSSSQYEQYF. Written as DNA, the CDR3 is TGTGCCAGCAGCCCCCTGTCATCGTCACAGTACGAGCAGTACTTC.

The chain employs TRBV7-2 and TRBJ2-7; 14 bases agree with TRBD2. The trim removed 5 bases at V and 7 bases at J, leaving 10 bases unmatched. Germline CDR1 SGHTA, CDR2 FQGNSA. This CDR3 is built from 16 residues. The CDR3 DNA reads TGTGCCAGCAGCCTAGAGGGGACTAGCGGGAGTTATGAGCAGTACTTC. It yields the protein CASSLEGTSGSYEQYF.